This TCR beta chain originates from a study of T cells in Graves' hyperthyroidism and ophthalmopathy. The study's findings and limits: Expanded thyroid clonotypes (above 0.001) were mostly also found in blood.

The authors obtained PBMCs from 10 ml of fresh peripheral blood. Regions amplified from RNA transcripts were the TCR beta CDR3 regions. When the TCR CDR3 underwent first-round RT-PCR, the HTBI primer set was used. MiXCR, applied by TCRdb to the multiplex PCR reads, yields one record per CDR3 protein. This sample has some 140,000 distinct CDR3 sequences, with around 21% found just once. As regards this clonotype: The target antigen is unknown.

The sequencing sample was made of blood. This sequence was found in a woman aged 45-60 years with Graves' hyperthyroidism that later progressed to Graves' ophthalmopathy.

DNA of the CDR3: TGCGCCAGCAGCCAGCGGACTAGCGGGAGCACAGATACGCAGTATTTT. Translating gives CASSQRTSGSTDTQYF. The genes are TRBV4-1 and TRBJ2-3; 11 bases match TRBD2. Germline V gene sequence: CDR1 MGHRA, CDR2 YSYEKL. There are 16 residues in the CDR3. Trimming took 3 bases from V and 0 from J; bases not matched to a gene: 2.